This TCR beta chain was found in a study of shared clonotypes between healthy human individuals. The study enrolled healthy HIV-negative adults without recent acute infections or vaccinations as donors. The table came from immunoSEQ multiplex PCR; TCRdb's copy has only in-frame clones and leaves some out. The table shows a few million clones, with 93% occurring only once. Germline lookup yields CDR1 MNHEY and CDR2 SMNVEV (reference sequence). The CDR3 extends over 15 amino acids. The V and J ends lost 2 bases and 1 base respectively, with 11 bases between them. Sequencing was done on a sample of naive CD4+ T cells from PBMCs. As for subset: CD45RA+ positively selected. V is TRBV27 and J is TRBJ1-1; D unclear. This TCR derives from a young man in good health. Some clones in this sample may be carry-over from other donors' samples. CDR3 protein: CASSLVRLGNTEAFF. The DNA for the CDR3 is TGTGCCAGCAGTTTAGTAAGGCTAGGGAACACTGAAGCTTTCTTT.